This TCR beta chain derives from a study of metastatic and nonmetastatic thyroid tumors (dated by TCRdb to the early 2020s). A note on the overall study: For patients with malignant and with benign thyroid disease, the researchers compared repertoires between peripheral blood samples and tumor or nodule tissue samples. What the authors observed across the whole study: TCR beta diversity was reported as significantly higher in malignant tumors than in benign nodules, in both blood and tumor samples.

No patient had received any treatment before thyroid surgery. The study retrospectively analysed patient clinical samples collected from the early 2010s to the late 2010s using T-cell receptor beta sequencing. Taking its sample share into account, this clone is medium-sized (0.01 to 0.1%). Its antigen remains unidentified. One base away there is no much larger clone; base qualities are not given. The library came from PCR. TCRdb shows the sequencer as Illumina HiSeq 4000. The TCR beta-chain CDR3 region of each patient was profiled by high-throughput sequencing. For the original study's pipeline: A classifier to discriminate distant-metastatic papillary thyroid cancer patients was built from CDR3 differences across clinicopathological groups. The Shannon index was used to assess repertoire diversity, and the Morisita-Horn index was used to assess tumor-blood repertoire similarity. TCRdb reworked the public reads: Q25 trimming with fastp, MiXCR clone assembly, productive beta chains retained. The V and J calls shown here were made by TCRdb, not taken from the authors' results. Across this sample there are several thousand clones, with roughly 36% seen only once. The ten largest clones capture about 22% of the sample.

The CDR3 holds 14 amino acids from the cysteine to the phenylalanine. Only the CDR3 DNA is retained, 42 bases long and in frame from the first base. Compared with germline, V lacks 7 bases and J lacks 5 bases; bases without a gene match: 6. The germline V gene gives CDR1 as KGHDR and CDR2 as SFDVKD. The receptor chain draws on TRBV24-1 and TRBJ2-3, with 9 bases in between that match TRBD1. The TCR was taken from a female donor with papillary thyroid cancer or a benign thyroid nodule (not recorded which). Some clones in this sample may be carry-over from other donors' samples. Specimen: tumor tissue. The CDR3 amino acid sequence is: CATRRTGEVDTQYF. Read as DNA, the sequence is TGTGCCACCAGGAGGACAGGGGAGGTAGATACGCAGTATTTT.